A selection of T cell receptor beta chains follows, all from one sample in a study of cytomegalovirus exposure and HLA in healthy donors. Generated by immunoSEQ multiplex PCR, the TCRdb table keeps only in-frame clones and is missing some. The data show 150,000 or so clones, about 74% seen once. Material: PBMCs. These receptors were collected from a man in his forties or fifties in good health and CMV-seropositive. CDR3s include the opening cysteine and the closing phenylalanine or tryptophan. The D gene is left open where the match is weak. The listing skips clone size in some rows; elsewhere it reads once, few, many or a size class.

J gene	D gene	V gene	clone size	CDR3 DNA	CDR3 protein
TRBJ1-2	NA	TRBV5-4	NA	TGTGCCAGCAGCTTGGATCAGTATGGCTACACCTTC	CASSLDQYGYTF
TRBJ1-1	NA	TRBV19	NA	TGTGCCAGTAGTATCGGACGGGGGACGATAATGAACACTGAAGCTTTCTTT	CASSIGRGTIMNTEAFF
TRBJ2-2	NA	TRBV18	NA	TGTGCCAGCCCTCAAGAACCGGGTAGCGGGGAGCTGTTTTTT	CASPQEPGSGELFF
TRBJ1-5	NA	TRBV27	NA	TGTGCCAGCAGTTGGGGGGGCGGGCAGCCCCAGCATTTT	CASSWGGGQPQHF
TRBJ2-7	NA	TRBV18	NA	TGTGCCAGCTCTCGGGGGAGCTCCTACGAGCAGTACTTC	CASSRGSSYEQYF
TRBJ2-1	TRBD2	TRBV28	NA	TGTGCCAGCAGCCCGACTAGCGGGGGATACAATGAGCAGTTCTTC	CASSPTSGGYNEQFF
TRBJ1-1	NA	TRBV7-9	NA	TGTGCCAGCAGCCCCTCTCCCTTTGAAGCTTTCTTT	CASSPSPFEAFF
TRBJ1-4	NA	TRBV27	once	TGTGCCAGCGCGGCCCGGGGGAATGAAAAACTGTTTTTT	CASAARGNEKLFF
TRBJ2-6	NA	TRBV4-2	NA	TGTGCCAGCAGCCAAATTGCGGGCGGTTCTGGGGCCAACGTCCTGACTTTC	CASSQIAGGSGANVLTF
TRBJ2-7	TRBD2	TRBV7-2	NA	TGTGCCAGCAGCTCCCTCTTCGGGCGGGAGTCGTCTGTTCAGGACTTC	CASSSLFGRESSVQDF
TRBJ2-7	NA	TRBV21-1	once	TGTGCCAGCGGGACCGGGACAGGACAATACGAGCAGTACTTC	CASGTGTGQYEQYF
TRBJ1-1	NA	TRBV9	NA	TGTGCCAGCAGCGGGGGCGGGGGCACTGAAGCTTTCTTT	CASSGGGGTEAFF
TRBJ1-2	NA	TRBV9	NA	TGTGCCAGCAGCGTAGGGACACAAGGATATGGCTACACCTTC	CASSVGTQGYGYTF
TRBJ2-7	TRBD2	TRBV10-3	NA	TGTGCCATCAGCACTAGCGGGACCTTCCGGGAGCAGTACTTC	CAISTSGTFREQYF
TRBJ1-5	NA	TRBV10-3	NA	TGTGCCATCAGTGAGTCCGGGGGGGGTCCCGTGAGGCCCCAGCATTTT	CAISESGGGPVRPQHF
TRBJ2-4	TRBD1	TRBV5-1	NA	TGCGCCAGCAGTTTGCTTGGACAGGACATTCAGTACTTC	CASSLLGQDIQYF
TRBJ2-7	TRBD1	TRBV5-1	few	TGCGCCAGCAGCATACAAGGACAGGGGGCTTACGAGCAGTACTTC	CASSIQGQGAYEQYF
TRBJ2-1	NA	TRBV21-1	NA	TGTGCCAGCAGCAAAGGGGGACCGACTAGCGGGGCCCAGTTCTTC	CASSKGGPTSGAQFF
TRBJ2-2	NA	TRBV9	NA	TGTGCCAGCAGCGTAGGTTGGGCGCTGACGACAGGCACCGGGGAGCTGTTTTTT	CASSVGWALTTGTGELFF
TRBJ2-1	TRBD2	TRBV5-1	once	TGCGCCAGCTACCCCGCTAGCGGGATAAACAATGAGCAGTTCTTC	CASYPASGINNEQFF
TRBJ2-7	NA	TRBV6-1	few	TGTGCCAGCAGTGTGAACAGGAGATCCTACGAGCAGTACTTC	CASSVNRRSYEQYF
TRBJ1-1	NA	TRBV2	NA	TGTGCCAGCAGGCCCGGGTCCTTTGAAGCTTTCTTT	CASRPGSFEAFF
TRBJ2-1	NA	TRBV21-1	NA	TGTGCCAGCAGCAAAAGCCCCAATGAGCAGTTCTTC	CASSKSPNEQFF
TRBJ2-1	TRBD1	TRBV20-1	few	TGCAGTGCTAGGTTTGGACAGGCCCAGTTCTTC	CSARFGQAQFF
TRBJ2-7	TRBD1	TRBV11-2	NA	TGTGCCAGCAGCATCAACCGGGACAGGGTTTTACGCGAGCAGTACTTC	CASSINRDRVLREQYF
TRBJ2-2	NA	TRBV11-2	NA	TGTGCCAGCAGCTCCCCCTACTCCTCGGGCGGGGAGCTGTTTTTT	CASSSPYSSGGELFF
TRBJ2-7	NA	TRBV27	NA	TGTGCCAGCAGTTTATCCCTACTCTCTTACGAGCAGTACTTC	CASSLSLLSYEQYF
TRBJ2-5	TRBD2	TRBV18	few	TGTGCCAGCTCACCCCTCGCCCAGCGGGAGGGCCTGGCGACCCAGTACTTC	CASSPLAQREGLATQYF
TRBJ1-3	TRBD1	TRBV5-6	NA	TGTGCCAGCAGCTCGCCGGGACAGGGGGACCGAAACACCATATATTTT	CASSSPGQGDRNTIYF
TRBJ2-2	TRBD2	TRBV18	NA	TGTGCCAGCTCACCCACCGGGACTACTAACACCGGGGAGCTGTTTTTT	CASSPTGTTNTGELFF
TRBJ2-7	NA	TRBV29-1	NA	TGCAGCGTTGCAACGGCGGGGGCCCTAAGCGCCTACGAGCAGTACTTC	CSVATAGALSAYEQYF
TRBJ2-7	TRBD2	TRBV29-1	NA	TGCAGCGTAAGCGGGAGTTCCTACGAGCAGTACTTC	CSVSGSSYEQYF
TRBJ2-7	TRBD2	TRBV5-1	NA	TGCGCCAGCAGCATCAAGACTAGCGGGAGCTACGAGCAGTACTTC	CASSIKTSGSYEQYF
TRBJ2-3	NA	TRBV4-3	NA	TGCGCCAGCAGCCTGGGTGGGGGCTACACAGATACGCAGTATTTT	CASSLGGGYTDTQYF
TRBJ2-1	NA	TRBV5-4	NA	TGTGCCAGCAGCCCCTTTACAGGGAGTGACCTTACGTTCTTC	CASSPFTGSDLTFF
TRBJ2-3	TRBD2	TRBV7-3	NA	TGTGCCAGCAGCTTACGGACTAGCGGTAGCACAGATACGCAGTATTTT	CASSLRTSGSTDTQYF
TRBJ1-1	NA	TRBV7-9	NA	TGTGCCAGCAGCTTACGGCCGGGTACTGAAGCTTTCTTT	CASSLRPGTEAFF
TRBJ2-1	NA	TRBV7-7	NA	TGTGCCAGCAGCTTTATGACCTACCGATGGCGTCCAGGCAATGAGCAGTTCTTC	CASSFMTYRWRPGNEQFF
TRBJ1-5	NA	TRBV21-1	once	TGTGCCAGCAGCAAACTAAATGGGGACAAGCTCAATCAGCCCCAGCATTTT	CASSKLNGDKLNQPQHF
TRBJ2-7	NA	TRBV7-9	NA	TGTGCCAGCAGCTTATCGGGTGGTTCCTACGAGCAGTACTTC	CASSLSGGSYEQYF
TRBJ2-1	TRBD1	TRBV14	few	TGTGCCAGCAGCCGACAGGGGACAAAAAACAATGAGCAGTTCTTC	CASSRQGTKNNEQFF